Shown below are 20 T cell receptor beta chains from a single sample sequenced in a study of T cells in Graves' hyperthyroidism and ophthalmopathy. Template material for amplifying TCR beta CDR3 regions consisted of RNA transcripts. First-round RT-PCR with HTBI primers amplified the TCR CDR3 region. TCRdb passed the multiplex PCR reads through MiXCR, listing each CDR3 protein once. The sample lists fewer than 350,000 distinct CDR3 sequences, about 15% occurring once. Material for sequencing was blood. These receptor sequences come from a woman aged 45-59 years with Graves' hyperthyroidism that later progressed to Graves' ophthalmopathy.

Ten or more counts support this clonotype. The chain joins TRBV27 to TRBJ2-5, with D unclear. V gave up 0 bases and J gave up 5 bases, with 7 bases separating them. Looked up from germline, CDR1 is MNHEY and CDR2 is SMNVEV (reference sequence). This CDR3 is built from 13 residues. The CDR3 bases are TGTGCCAGCAGTTTATCGATAAAGGAGACCCAGTACTTC. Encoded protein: CASSLSIKETQYF.

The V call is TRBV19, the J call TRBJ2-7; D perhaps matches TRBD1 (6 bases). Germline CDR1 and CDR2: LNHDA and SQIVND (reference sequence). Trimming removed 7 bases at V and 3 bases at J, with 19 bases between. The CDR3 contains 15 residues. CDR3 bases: TGTGCCAGTACCCCCGGCTGGGACAACAACTACGAGCAGTACTTC. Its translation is CASTPGWDNNYEQYF.

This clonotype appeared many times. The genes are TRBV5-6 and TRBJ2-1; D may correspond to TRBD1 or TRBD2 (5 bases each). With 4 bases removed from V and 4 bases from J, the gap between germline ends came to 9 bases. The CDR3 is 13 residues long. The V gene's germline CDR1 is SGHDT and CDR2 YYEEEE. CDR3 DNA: TGTGCCAGCAGCGGGGACGGTTACAATGAGCAGTTCTTC. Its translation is CASSGDGYNEQFF.

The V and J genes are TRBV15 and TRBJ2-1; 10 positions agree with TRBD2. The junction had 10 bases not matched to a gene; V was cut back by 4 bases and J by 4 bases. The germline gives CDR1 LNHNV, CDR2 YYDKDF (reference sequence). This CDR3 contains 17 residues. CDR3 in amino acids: CATSNLAGGGVYNEQFF. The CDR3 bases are TGTGCCACCAGCAACTTAGCGGGGGGCGGGGTTTACAATGAGCAGTTCTTC.

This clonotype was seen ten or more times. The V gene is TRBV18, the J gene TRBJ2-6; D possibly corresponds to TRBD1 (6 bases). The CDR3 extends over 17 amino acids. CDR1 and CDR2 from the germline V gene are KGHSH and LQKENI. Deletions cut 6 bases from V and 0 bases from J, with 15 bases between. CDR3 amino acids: CASSRGFSHSGANVLTF. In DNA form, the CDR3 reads TGTGCCAGCTCCAGGGGATTCAGTCACTCTGGGGCCAACGTCCTGACTTTC.

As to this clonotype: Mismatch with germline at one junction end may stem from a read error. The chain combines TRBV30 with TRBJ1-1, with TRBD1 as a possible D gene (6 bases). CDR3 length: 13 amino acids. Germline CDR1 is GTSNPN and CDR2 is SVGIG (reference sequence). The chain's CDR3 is CAWSKGGNAEAFF. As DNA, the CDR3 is TGTGCCTGGAGTAAGGGGGGGAACGCTGAAGCTTTCTTT.

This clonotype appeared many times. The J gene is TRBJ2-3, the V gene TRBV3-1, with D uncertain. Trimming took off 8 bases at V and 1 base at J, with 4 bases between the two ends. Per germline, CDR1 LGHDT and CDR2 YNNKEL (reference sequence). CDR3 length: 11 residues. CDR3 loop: CASGRTDTQYF. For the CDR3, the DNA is TGTGCCAGCGGGCGCACAGATACGCAGTATTTT.

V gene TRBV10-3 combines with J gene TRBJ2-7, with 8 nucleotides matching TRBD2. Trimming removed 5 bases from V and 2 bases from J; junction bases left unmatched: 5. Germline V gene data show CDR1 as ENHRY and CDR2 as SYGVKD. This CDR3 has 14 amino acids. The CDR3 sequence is CAISSGSGTYEQYF. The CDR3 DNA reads TGTGCCATCAGTAGCGGGAGCGGCACCTACGAGCAGTACTTC.

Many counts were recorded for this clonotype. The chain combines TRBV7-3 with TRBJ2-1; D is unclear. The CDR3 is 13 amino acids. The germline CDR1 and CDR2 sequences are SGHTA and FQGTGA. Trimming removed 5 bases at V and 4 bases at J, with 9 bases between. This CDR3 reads CASSPDHYNEQFF. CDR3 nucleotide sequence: TGTGCCAGCAGCCCCGACCATTACAATGAGCAGTTCTTC.

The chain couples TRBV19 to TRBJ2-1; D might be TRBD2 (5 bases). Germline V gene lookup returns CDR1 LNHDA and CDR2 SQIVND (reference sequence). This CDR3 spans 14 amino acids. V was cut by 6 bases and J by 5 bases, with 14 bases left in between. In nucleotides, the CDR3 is TGTGCCAGTAGAACCGGACTGCTCGACAATGAGCAGTTCTTC. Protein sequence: CASRTGLLDNEQFF.

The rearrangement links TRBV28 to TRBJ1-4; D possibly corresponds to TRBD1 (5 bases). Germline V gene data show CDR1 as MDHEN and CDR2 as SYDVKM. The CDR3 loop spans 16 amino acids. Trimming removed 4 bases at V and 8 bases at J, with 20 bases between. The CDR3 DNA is TGTGCCAGCAGTTCATACGGGACTGAGGGTCCGGAAAAACTGTTTTTT. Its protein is CASSSYGTEGPEKLFF.

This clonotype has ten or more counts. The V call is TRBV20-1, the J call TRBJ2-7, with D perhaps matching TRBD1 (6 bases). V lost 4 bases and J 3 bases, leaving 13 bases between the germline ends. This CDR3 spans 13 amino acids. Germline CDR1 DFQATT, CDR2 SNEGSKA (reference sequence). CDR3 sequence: CSATDRSHYEQYF. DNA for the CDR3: TGCAGTGCTACCGACAGGTCCCACTACGAGCAGTACTTC.

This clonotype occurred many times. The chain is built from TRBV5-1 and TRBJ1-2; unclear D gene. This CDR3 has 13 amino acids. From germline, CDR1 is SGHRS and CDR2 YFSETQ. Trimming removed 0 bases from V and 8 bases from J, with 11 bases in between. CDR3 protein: CASSLEWAEGYTF. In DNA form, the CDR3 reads TGCGCCAGCAGCTTGGAATGGGCGGAGGGCTACACCTTC. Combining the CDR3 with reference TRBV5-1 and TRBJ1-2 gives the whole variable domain KAGVTQTPRYLIKTRGQQVTLSCSPISGHRSVSWYQQTPGQGLQFLFEYFSETQRNKGNFPGRFSGRQFSNSRSEMNVSTLELGDSALYLCASSLEWAEGYTFGSGTRLTVV.

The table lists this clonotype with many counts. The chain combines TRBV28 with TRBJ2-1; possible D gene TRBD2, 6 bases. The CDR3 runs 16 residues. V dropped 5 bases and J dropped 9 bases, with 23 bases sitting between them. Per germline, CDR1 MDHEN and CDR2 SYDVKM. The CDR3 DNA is TGTGCCAGCAGTCCCCCGAACGGAGTGGGGGGAGGTGAGCAGTTCTTC. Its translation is CASSPPNGVGGGEQFF.

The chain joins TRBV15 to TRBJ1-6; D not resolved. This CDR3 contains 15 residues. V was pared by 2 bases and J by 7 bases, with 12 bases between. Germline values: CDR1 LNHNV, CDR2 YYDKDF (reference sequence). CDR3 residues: CATSRRVFENSPLHF. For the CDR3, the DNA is TGTGCCACCAGCAGACGGGTTTTTGAAAATTCACCCCTCCACTTT.

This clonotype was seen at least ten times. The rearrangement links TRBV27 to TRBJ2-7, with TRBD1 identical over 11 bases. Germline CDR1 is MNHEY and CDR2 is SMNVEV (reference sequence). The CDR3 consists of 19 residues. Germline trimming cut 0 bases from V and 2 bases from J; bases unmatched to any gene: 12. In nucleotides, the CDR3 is TGTGCCAGCAGTTTATCGGGACAGGGGGGGTTAAGCTCGACCTACGAGCAGTACTTC. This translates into CASSLSGQGGLSSTYEQYF.

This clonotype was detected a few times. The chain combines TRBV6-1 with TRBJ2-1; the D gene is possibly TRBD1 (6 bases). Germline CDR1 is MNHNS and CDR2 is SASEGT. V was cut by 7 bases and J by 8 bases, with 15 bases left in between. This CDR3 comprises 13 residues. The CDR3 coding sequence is TGTGCCAGCACCGCGACAGGATGGGATGAGCAGTTCTTC. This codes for CASTATGWDEQFF.

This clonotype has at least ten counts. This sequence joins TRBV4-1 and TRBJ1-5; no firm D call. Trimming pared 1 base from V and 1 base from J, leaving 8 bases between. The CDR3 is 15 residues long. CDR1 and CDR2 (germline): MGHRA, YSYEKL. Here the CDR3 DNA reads TGCGCCAGCAGCCAAGTCCAGTCCAGCAATCAGCCCCAGCATTTT. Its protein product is CASSQVQSSNQPQHF.

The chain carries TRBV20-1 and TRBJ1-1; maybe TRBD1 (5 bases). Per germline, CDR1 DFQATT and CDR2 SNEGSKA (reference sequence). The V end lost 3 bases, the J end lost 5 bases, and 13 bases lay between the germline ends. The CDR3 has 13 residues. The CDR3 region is CSASGRVGTEAFF. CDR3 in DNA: TGCAGTGCTAGCGGCAGGGTGGGGACTGAAGCTTTCTTT.

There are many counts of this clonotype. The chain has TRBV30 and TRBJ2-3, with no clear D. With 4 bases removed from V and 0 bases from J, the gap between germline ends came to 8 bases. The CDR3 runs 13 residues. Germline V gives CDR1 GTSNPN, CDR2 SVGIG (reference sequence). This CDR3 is CAWTVASTDTQYF. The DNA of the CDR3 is TGTGCCTGGACGGTTGCTAGCACAGATACGCAGTATTTT.